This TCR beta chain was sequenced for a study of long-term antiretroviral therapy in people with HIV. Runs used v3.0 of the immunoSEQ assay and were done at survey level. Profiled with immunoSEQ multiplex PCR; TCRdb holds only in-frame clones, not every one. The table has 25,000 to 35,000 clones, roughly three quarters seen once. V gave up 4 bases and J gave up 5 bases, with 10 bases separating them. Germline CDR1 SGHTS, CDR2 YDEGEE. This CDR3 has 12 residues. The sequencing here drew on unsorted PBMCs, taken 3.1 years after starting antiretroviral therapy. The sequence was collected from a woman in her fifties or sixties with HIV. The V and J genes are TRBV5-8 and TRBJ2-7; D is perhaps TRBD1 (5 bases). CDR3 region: CASSRQINEQYV. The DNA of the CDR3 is TGTGCCAGCAGCCGACAGATAAACGAGCAGTACGTC.